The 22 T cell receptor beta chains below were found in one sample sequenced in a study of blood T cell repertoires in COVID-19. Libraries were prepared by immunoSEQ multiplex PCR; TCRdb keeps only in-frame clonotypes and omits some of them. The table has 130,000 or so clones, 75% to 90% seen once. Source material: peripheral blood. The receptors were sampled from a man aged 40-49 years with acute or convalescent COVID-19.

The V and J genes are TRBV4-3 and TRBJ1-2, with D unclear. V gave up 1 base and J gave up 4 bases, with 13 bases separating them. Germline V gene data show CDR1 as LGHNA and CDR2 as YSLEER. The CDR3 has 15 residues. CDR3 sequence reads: CASSQGSLGGYGYTF. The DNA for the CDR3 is TGCGCCAGCAGCCAAGGGTCTTTGGGAGGCTATGGCTACACCTTC.

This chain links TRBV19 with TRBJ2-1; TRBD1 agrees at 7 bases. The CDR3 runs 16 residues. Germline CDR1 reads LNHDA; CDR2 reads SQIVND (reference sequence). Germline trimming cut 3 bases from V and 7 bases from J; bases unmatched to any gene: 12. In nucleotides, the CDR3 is TGTGCCAGTAGTATCAGAGTGGGGACAGTAGGAAATGAGCAGTTCTTC. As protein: CASSIRVGTVGNEQFF.

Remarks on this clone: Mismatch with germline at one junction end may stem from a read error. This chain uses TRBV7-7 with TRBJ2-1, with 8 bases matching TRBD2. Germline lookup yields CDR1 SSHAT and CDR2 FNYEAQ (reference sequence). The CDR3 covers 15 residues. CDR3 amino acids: CASSLAGSSYNEQFF. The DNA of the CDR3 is TGTGCTAGCAGCTTAGCGGGGAGCTCCTACAATGAGCAGTTCTTC.

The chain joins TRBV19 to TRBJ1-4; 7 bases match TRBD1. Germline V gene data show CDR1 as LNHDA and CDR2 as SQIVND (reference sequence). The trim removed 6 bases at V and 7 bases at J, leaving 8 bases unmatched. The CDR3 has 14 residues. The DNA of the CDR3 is TGTGCCAGTAGCCGAACAGGGGAAGGTGAAAAACTGTTTTTT. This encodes CASSRTGEGEKLFF.

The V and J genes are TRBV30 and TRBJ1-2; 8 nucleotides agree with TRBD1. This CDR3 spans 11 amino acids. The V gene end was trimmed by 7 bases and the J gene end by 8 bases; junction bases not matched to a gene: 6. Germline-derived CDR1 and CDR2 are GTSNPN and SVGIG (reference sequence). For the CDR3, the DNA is TGTGCCTCCACAGGGGGGACGGGCTACACCTTC. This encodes CASTGGTGYTF.

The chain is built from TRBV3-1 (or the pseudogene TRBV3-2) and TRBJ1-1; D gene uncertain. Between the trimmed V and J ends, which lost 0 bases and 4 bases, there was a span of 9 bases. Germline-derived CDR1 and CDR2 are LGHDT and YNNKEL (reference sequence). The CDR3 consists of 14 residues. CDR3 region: CASSQESRSTEAFF. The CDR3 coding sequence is TGTGCCAGCAGCCAAGAATCTAGGAGCACTGAAGCTTTCTTT.

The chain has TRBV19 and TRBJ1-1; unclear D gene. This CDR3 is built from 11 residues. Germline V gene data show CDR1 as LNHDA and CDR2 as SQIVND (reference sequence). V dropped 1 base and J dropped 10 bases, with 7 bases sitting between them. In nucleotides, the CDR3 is TGTGCCAGTAGTATAGGGGAGGGAGCTTTCTTT. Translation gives CASSIGEGAFF.

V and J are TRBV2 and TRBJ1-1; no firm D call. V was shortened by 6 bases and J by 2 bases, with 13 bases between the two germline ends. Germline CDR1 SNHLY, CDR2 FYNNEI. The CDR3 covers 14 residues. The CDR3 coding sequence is TGTGCCAGCAGCCCCTCAAACCTAAACACTGAAGCTTTCTTT. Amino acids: CASSPSNLNTEAFF.

The CDR3 sequence is CAISESGEVQETQYF. The CDR3 DNA follows: TGTGCCATCAGTGAGTCGGGGGAGGTCCAAGAGACCCAGTACTTC. The rearrangement uses TRBV10-3 and TRBJ2-5, with TRBD2 as a possible D gene (6 bases). Germline loops: CDR1 ENHRY, CDR2 SYGVKD. The CDR3 length is 15 residues. Trimming shortened V by 0 bases and J by 1 base, and 9 bases separated the two germline ends.

In DNA, the CDR3 is TGTGCCCTGGATGGGGACAGTCTAGGGGAGCAGTACTTC. It yields the protein CALDGDSLGEQYF. The gene calls are TRBV30 and TRBJ2-7; 7 bases are shared with TRBD1. Germline CDR1 and CDR2: GTSNPN and SVGIG (reference sequence). The V and J ends lost 8 bases and 7 bases, in that order; junction bases with no gene match: 14. The CDR3 length is 13 residues.

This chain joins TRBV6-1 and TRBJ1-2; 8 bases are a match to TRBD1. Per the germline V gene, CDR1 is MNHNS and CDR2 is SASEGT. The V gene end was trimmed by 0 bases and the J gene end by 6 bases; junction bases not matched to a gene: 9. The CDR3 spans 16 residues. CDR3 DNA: TGTGCCAGCAGTGAAGCGCTTGGCAGGGGGCGTGATGGCTACACCTTC. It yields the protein CASSEALGRGRDGYTF.

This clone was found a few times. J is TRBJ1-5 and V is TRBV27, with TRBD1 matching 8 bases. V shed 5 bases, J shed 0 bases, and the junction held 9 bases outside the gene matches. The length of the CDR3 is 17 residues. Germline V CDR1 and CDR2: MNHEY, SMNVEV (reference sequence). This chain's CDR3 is CASSRLTGALSNQPQHF. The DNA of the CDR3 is TGTGCCAGCAGTCGATTGACAGGGGCTCTTAGCAATCAGCCCCAGCATTTT.

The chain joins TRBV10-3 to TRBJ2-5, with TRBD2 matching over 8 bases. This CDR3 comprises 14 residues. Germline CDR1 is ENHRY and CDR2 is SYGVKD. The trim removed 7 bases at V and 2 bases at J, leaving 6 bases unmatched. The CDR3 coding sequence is TGTGCCATCAACACCGGGACTAGACAAGAGACCCAGTACTTC. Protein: CAINTGTRQETQYF.

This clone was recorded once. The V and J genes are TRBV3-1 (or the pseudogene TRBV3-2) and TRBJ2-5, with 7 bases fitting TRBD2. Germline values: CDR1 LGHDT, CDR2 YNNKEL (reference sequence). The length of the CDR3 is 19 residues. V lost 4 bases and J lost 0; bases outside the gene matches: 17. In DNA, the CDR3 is TGTGCCAGCAGCCGCCGACTGGCCTCGGCGGGGGTAGACCAAGAGACCCAGTACTTC. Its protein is CASSRRLASAGVDQETQYF.

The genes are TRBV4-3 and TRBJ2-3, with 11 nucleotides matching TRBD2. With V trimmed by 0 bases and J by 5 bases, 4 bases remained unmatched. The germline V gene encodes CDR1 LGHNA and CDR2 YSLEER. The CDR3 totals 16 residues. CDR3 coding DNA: TGCGCCAGCAGCCAAGATAGCGGGGGGGATAGAGATACGCAGTATTTT. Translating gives CASSQDSGGDRDTQYF.

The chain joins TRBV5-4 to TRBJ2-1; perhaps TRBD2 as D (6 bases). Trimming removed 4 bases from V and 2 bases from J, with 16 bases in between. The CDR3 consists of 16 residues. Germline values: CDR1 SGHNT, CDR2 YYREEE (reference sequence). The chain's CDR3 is CASSPGARGAYNEQFF. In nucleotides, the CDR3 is TGTGCCAGCAGCCCCGGGGCGCGGGGAGCCTACAATGAGCAGTTCTTC.

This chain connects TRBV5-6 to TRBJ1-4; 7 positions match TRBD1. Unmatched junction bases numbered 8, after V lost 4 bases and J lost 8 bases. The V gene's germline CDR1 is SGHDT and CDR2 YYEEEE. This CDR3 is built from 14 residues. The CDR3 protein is CASSAVEGAEKLFF. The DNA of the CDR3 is TGTGCCAGCAGCGCCGTAGAGGGGGCCGAAAAACTGTTTTTT. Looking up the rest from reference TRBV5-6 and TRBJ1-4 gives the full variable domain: DAGVTQSPTHLIKTRGQQVTLRCSPKSGHDTVSWYQQALGQGPQFIFQYYEEEERQRGNFPDRFSGHQFPNYSSELNVNALLLGDSALYLCASSAVEGAEKLFFGSGTQLSVL.

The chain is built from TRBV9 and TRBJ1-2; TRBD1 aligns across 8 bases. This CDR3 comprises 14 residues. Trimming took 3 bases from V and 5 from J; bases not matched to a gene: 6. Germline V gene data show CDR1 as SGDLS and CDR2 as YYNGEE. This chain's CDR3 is CASSGGQEGYGYTF. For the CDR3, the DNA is TGTGCCAGCAGCGGGGGACAGGAGGGTTATGGCTACACCTTC.

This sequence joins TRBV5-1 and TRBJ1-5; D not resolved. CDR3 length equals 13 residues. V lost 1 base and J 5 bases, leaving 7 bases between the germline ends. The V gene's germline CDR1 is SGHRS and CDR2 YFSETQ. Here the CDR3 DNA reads TGCGCCAGCAGCTTGTTGTCGGATCAGCCCCAGCATTTT. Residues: CASSLLSDQPQHF.

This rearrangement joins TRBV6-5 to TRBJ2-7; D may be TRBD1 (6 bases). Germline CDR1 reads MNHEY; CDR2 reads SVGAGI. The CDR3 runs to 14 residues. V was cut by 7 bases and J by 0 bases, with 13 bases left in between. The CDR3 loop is CASIEQGYSYEQYF. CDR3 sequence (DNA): TGTGCCAGCATCGAACAGGGCTACTCCTACGAGCAGTACTTC.

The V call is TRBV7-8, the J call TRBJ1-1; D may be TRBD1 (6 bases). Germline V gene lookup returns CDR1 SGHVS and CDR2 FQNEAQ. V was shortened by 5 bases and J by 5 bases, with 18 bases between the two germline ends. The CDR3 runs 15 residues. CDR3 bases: TGTGCCAGCAGCCCCCGCGGTCAGGGGAGTACTGAAGCTTTCTTT. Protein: CASSPRGQGSTEAFF.

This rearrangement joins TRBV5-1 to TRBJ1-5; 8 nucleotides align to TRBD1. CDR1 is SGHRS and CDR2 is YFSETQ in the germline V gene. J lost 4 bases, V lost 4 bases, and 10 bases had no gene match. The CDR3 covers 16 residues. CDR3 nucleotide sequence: TGCGCCAGCAGCATATCCGGGACAGGAGGTAATCAGCCCCAGCATTTT. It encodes CASSISGTGGNQPQHF. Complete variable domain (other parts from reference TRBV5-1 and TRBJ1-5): KAGVTQTPRYLIKTRGQQVTLSCSPISGHRSVSWYQQTPGQGLQFLFEYFSETQRNKGNFPGRFSGRQFSNSRSEMNVSTLELGDSALYLCASSISGTGGNQPQHFGDGTRLSIL.